The 6 T cell receptor beta chains listed next were all sequenced from one sample in a study of T cells in Graves' hyperthyroidism and ophthalmopathy. TCR beta CDR3 region amplification was performed from RNA transcripts. HTBI primers drove first-round RT-PCR of the TCR CDR3. Via MiXCR, TCRdb re-called the multiplex PCR reads, giving one row per CDR3 protein. The sample includes about 710,000 distinct CDR3 sequences, about a sixth of them seen just once. The sequencing input was blood. These receptors originate from a man aged 18 to 30 with Graves' hyperthyroidism.

This clonotype was found many times. V usage is TRBV7-3 and J usage is TRBJ1-2; 7 nucleotides agree with TRBD1. The V gene's germline CDR1 is SGHTA and CDR2 FQGTGA. There are 13 residues in the CDR3. The V and J ends lost 6 bases and 6 bases, in that order; junction bases with no gene match: 7. The CDR3 region has the DNA TGTGCCAGCAGTTTCGACAGGGAACATGGCTACACCTTC. Translating it yields CASSFDREHGYTF.

This clonotype was observed a few times. The V and J genes are TRBV28 and TRBJ1-1, with D possibly being TRBD1 (5 bases). The CDR3 has 15 residues. Germline loops: CDR1 MDHEN, CDR2 SYDVKM. Deletions cut 2 bases from V and 2 bases from J, with 12 bases between. The CDR3 sequence is CASSLHQGDNTEAFF. The CDR3 DNA sequence: TGTGCCAGCAGTTTACATCAGGGTGATAACACTGAAGCTTTCTTT.

The sample holds a few counts of this clonotype. V usage is TRBV4-1 and J usage is TRBJ2-7; TRBD1 matches 8 bases. Per the germline V gene, CDR1 is MGHRA and CDR2 is YSYEKL. This CDR3 spans 14 amino acids. The V gene end was trimmed by 1 base and the J gene end by 4 bases; junction bases not matched to a gene: 3. The CDR3: CASSQGQGNYEQYF. In DNA, the CDR3 is TGCGCCAGCAGCCAAGGACAGGGGAATTACGAGCAGTACTTC.

V gene TRBV7-9 combines with J gene TRBJ1-4; D unclear. This CDR3 is 15 amino acids long. Germline lookup yields CDR1 SEHNR and CDR2 FQNEAQ (reference sequence). Trimming removed 1 base at V and 8 bases at J, with 14 bases between. CDR3 region: CASSLVSYQEEKLFF. CDR3 coding DNA: TGTGCCAGCAGCTTAGTGTCCTACCAGGAAGAAAAACTGTTTTTT.

The chain joins TRBV16 to TRBJ2-2; D call uncertain. The CDR3 is made up of 13 amino acids. Trimming took 2 bases from V and 6 from J, leaving 7 bases between them. The germline CDR1 and CDR2 sequences are KGHSY and FQNENV. In nucleotides, the CDR3 is TGTGCCAGCAGCCAAGTGAAGTCCGGGGAGCTGTTTTTT. Translated: CASSQVKSGELFF. Full variable domain (remainder filled in from reference TRBV16 and TRBJ2-2): GEEVAQTPKHLVRGEGQKAKLYCAPIKGHSYVFWYQQVLKNEFKFLISFQNENVFDETGMPKERFSAKCLPNSPCSLEIQATKLEDSAVYFCASSQVKSGELFFGEGSRLTVL.

On this clonotype: The CDR3 ends on some other residue instead of the conserved phenylalanine or tryptophan, so this is likely a read error. The J gene is TRBJ2-1, the V gene TRBV6-5; D may match TRBD1 or TRBD2 (5 bases each). Trimming shortened V by 5 bases and J by 0 bases, and 11 bases separated the two germline ends. Germline values: CDR1 MNHEY, CDR2 SVGAGI. The CDR3 is 15 residues long. The CDR3 region is CASSESGSSYNEQFL. Here the CDR3 DNA reads TGTGCCAGCAGTGAGTCAGGGAGCTCCTACAATGAGCAGTTCCTC.